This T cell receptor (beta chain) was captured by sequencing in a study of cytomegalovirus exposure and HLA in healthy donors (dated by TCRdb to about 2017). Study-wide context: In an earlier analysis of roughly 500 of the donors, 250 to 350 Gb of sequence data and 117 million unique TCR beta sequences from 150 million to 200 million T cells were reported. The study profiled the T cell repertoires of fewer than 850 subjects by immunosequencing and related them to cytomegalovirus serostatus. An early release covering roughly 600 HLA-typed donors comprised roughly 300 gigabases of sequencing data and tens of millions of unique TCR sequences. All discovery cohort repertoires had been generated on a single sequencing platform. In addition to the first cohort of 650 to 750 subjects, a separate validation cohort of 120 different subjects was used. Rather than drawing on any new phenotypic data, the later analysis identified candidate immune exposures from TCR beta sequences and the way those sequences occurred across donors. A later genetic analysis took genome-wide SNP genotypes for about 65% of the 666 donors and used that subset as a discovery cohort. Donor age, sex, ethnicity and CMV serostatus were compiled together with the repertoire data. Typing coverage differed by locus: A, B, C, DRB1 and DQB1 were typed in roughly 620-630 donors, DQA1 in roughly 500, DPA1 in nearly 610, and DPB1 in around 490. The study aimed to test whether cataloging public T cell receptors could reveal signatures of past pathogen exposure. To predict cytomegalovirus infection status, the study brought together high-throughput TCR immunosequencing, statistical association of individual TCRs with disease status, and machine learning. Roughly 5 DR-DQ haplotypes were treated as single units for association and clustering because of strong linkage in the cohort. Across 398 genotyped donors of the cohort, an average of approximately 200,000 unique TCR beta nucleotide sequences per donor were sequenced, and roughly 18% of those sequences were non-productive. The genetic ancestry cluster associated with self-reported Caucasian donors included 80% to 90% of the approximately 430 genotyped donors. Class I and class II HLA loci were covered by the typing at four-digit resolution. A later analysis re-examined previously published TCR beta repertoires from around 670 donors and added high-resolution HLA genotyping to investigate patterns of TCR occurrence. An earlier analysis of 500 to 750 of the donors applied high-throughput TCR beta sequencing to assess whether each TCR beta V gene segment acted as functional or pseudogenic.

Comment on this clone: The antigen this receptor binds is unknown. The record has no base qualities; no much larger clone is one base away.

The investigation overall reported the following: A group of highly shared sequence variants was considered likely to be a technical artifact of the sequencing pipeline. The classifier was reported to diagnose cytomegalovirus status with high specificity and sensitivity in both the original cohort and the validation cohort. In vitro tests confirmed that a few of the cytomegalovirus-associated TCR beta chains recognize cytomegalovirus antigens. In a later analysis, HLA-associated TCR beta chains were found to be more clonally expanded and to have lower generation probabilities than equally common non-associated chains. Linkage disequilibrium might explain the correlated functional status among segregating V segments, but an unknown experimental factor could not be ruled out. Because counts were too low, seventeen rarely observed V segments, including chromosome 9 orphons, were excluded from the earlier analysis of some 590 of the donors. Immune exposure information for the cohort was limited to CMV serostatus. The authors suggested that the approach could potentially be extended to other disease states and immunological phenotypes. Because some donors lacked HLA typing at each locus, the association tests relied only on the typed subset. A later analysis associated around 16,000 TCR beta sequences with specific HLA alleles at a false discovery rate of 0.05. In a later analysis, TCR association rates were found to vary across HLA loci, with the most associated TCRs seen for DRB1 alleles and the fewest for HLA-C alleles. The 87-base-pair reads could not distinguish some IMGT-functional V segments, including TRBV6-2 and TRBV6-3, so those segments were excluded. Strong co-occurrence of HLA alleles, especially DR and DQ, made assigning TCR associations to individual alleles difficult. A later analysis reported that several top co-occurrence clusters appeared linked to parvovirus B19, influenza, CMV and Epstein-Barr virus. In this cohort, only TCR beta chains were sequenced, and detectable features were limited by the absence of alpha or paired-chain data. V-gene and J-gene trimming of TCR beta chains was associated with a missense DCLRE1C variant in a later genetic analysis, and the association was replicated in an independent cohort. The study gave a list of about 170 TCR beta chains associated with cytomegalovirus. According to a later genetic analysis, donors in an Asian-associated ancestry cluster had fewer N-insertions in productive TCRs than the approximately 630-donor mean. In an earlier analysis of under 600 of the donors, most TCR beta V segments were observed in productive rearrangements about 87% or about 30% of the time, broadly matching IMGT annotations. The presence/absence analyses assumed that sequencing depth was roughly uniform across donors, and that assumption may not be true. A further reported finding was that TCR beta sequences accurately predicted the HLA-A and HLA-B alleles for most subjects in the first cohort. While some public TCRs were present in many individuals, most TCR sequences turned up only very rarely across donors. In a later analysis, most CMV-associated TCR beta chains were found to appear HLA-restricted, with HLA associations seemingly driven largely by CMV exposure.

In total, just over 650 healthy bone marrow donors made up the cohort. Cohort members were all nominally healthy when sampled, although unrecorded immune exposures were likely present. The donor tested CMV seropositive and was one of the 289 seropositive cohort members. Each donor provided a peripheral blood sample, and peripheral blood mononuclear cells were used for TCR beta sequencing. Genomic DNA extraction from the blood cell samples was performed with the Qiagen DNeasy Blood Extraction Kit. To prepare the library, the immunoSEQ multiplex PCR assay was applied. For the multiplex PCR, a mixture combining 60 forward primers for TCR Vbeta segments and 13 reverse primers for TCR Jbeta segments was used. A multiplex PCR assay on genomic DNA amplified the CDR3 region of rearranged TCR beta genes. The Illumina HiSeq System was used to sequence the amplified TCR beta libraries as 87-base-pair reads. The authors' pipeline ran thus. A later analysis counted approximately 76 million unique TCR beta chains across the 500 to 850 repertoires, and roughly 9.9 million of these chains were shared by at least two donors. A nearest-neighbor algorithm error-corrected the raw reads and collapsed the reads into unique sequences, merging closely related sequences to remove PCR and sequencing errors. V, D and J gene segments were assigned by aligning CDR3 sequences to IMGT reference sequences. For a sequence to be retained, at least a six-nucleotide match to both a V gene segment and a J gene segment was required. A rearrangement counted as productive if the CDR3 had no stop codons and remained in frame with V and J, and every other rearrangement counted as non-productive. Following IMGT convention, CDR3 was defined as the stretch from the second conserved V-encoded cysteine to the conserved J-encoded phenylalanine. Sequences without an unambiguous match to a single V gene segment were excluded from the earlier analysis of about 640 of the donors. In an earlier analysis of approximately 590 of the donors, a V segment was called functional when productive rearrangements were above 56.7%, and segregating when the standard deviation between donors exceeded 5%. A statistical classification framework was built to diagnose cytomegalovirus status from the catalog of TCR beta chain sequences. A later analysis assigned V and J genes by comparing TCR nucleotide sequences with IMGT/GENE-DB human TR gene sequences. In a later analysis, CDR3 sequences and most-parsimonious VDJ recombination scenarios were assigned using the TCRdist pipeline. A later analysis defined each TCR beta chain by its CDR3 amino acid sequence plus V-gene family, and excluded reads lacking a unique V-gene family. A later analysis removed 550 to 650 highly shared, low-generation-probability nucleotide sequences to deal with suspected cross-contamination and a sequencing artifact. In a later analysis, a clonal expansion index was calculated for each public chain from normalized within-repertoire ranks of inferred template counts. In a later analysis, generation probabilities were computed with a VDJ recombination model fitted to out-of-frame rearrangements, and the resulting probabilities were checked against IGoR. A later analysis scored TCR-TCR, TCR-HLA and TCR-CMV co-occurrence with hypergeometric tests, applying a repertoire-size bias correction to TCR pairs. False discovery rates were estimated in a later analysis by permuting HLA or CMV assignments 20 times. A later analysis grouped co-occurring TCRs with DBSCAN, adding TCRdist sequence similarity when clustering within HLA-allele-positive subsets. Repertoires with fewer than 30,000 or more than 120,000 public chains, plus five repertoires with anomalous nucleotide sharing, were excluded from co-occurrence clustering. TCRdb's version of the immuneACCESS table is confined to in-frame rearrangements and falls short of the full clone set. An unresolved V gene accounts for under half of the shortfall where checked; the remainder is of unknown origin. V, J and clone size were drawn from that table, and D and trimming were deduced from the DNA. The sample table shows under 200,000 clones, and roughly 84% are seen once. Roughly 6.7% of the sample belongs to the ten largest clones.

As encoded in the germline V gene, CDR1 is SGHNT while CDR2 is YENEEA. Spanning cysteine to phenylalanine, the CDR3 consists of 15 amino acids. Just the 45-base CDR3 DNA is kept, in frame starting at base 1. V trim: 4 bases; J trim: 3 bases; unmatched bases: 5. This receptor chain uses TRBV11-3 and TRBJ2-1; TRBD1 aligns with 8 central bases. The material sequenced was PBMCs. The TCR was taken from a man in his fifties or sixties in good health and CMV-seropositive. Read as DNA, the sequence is TGTGCCAGCAGCTCCCGACAGGGGATCTACAATGAGCAGTTCTTC. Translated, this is CASSSRQGIYNEQFF.